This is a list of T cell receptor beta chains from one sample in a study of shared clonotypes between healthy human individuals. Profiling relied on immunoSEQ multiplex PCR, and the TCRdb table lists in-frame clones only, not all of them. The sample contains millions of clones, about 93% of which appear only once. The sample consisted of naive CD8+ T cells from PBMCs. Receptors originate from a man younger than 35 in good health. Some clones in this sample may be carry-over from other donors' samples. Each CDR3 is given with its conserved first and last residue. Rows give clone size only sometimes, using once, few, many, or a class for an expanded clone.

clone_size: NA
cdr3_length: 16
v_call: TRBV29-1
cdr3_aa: CSVVGLAGVQADTQYF

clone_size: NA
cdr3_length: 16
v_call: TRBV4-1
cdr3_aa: CASSAVSGAGDTEAFF

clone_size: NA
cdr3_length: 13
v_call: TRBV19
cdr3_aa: CASSRSGPGELFF

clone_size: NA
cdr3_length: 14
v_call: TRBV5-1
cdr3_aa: CASSLVGVQETQYF

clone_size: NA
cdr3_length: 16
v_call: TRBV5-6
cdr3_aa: CASSPTDSSNTGELFF

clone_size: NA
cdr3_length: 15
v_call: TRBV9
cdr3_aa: CASSVDGRGHEKLFF

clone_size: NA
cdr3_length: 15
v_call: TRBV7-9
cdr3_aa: CASSFRRDNTGELFF

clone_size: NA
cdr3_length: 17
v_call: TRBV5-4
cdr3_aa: CASSTSGRGGAYNEQFF

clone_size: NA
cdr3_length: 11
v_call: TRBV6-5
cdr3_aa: CASKTGGEQFF

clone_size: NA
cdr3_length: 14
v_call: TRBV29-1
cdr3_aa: CSAEGTPMTGELFF

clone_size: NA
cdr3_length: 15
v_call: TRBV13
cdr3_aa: CASSLPPGTNYGYTF

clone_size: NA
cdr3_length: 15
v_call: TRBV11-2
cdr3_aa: CASSLARTSGSPERF

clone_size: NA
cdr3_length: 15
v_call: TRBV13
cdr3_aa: CASSLDGGLRDTQYF

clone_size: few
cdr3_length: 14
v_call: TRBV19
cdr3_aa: CASSILTGNTEAFF

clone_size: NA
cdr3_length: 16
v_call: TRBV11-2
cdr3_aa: CASSLGLAGEFNEQFF

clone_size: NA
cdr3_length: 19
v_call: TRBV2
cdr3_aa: CASSFTGTEPSFSYNEQFF

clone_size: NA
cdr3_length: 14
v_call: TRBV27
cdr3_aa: CASSPGRRSYGYTF

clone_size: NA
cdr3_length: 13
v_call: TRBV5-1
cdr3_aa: CASSLSRDGEAFF

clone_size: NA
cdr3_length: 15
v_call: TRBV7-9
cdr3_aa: CASSSAGRSSYEQYF

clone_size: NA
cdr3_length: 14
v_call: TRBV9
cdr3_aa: CASSRGADSYEQYF

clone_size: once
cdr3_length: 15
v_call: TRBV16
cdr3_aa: CASSQSRGQNTEAFF

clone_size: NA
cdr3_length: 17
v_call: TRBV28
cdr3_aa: CASSQPRLTGPNSPLHF

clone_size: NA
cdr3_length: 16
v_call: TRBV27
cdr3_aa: CASSLLSTSGTDTQYF

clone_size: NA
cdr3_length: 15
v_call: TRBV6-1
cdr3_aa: CASSVVSGSYNEQFF

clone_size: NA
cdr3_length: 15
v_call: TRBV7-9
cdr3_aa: CASSLGGGNTGELFF

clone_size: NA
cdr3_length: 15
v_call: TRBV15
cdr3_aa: CATNPDRVIADTQYF

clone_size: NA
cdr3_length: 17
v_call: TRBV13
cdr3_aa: CASREGLAGFRDNEQFF

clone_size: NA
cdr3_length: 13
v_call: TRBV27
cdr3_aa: CASSYENSYGYTF

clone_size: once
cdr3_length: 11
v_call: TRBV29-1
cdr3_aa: CSVVVPYEQYF

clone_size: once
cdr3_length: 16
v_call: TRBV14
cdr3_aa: CASSQAPGQGYTEAFF

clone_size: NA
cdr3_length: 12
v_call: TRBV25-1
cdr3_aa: CASSERVDEQFF

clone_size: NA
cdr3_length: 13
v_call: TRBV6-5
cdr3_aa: CASSYKNTGELFF

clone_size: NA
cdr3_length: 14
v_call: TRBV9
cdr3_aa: CASSLDRVMREQFF

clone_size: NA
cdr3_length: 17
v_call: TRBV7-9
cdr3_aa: CASSSRTSQPSSYEQYF

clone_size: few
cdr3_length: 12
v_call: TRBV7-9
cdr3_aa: CASSLDNYGYTF

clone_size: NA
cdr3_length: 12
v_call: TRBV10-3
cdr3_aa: CAITSSGNTIYF

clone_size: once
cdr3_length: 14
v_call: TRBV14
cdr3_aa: CASSQERGYYEQYF

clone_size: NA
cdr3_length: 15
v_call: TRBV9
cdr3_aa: CASSVTGTETYEQYF

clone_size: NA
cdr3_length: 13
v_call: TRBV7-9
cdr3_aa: CASSLTGVGEAFF

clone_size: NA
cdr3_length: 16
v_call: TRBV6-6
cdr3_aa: CATPNPDNTASYGYTF

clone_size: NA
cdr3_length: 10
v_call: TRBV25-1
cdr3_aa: CASSAYEQYF

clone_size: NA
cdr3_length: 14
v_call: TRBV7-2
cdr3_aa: CASSLEGTAYEQYF

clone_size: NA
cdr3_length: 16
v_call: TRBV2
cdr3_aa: CASSEGLAGTYNEQFF

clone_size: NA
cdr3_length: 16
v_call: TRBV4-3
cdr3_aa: CASSQDGVWVNTEAFF

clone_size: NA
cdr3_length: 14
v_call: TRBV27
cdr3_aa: CASSLEGARTEQYF

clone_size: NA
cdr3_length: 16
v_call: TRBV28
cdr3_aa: CASSPTARDTSYEQYF

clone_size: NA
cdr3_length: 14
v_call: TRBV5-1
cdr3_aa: CASSLFPPNGEQYF

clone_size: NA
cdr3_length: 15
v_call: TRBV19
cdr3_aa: CASSILASGRDTQYF

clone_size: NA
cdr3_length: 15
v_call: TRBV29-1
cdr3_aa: CSVEIAGAPRNEQYF

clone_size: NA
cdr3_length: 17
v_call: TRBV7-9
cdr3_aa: CASSAPFADRGHYEQYF

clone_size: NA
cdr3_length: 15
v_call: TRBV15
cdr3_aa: CATSRDPSFNEKLFF

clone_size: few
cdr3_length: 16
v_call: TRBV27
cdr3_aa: CASSLDGFSITGELFF

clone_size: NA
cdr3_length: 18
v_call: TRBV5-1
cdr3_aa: CASSLDRLAASLQGEQFF

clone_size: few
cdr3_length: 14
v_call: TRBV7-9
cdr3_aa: CASSGRQLNTEAFF

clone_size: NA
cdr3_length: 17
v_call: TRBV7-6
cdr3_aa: CASSLVMAGGVTGELFF

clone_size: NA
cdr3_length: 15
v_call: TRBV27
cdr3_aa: CASSPGAGARGEQYF

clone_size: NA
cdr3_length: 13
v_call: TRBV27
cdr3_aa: CASSFGRAGELFF

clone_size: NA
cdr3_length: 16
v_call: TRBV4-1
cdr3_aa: CASSPLRGSLFYEQYF

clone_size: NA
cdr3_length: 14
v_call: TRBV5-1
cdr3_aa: CASSLISLIDEQFF